Listed below are T cell receptor beta chains from one sample, sequenced in a study of blood T cell repertoires in COVID-19. Generated by immunoSEQ multiplex PCR, the TCRdb table keeps only in-frame clones and is missing some. The table records 350,000 to 400,000 clones, more than 75% of them present only once. The source material was PBMCs or T cells enriched from blood (not recorded which). All receptors derive from a man between 40 and 49 years old in a cohort exposed to, infected with or recovered from COVID-19 (not recorded which). The CDR3 runs from the conserved cysteine through the conserved F or W. A D gene is named only where the DNA matches it firmly. Not every row has a clone size; where given, it reads once, few, many or a size class.

size: -; V: TRBV18; J: TRBJ1-1; D: -; CDR3: CASSPRTENTEAFF; DNA: TGTGCCAGCTCACCAAGGACAGAGAACACTGAAGCTTTCTTT
size: few; V: TRBV25-1; J: TRBJ1-1; D: -; CDR3: CASSGSDRMNTEAFF; DNA: TGTGCCAGCAGTGGATCGGACAGAATGAACACTGAAGCTTTCTTT
size: few; V: TRBV29-1; J: TRBJ1-1; D: -; CDR3: CSVLARASAEAFF; DNA: TGCAGCGTCCTCGCGCGGGCTAGTGCTGAAGCTTTCTTT
size: -; V: TRBV27; J: TRBJ2-3; D: TRBD2; CDR3: CASSLYGLAGADTQYF; DNA: TGTGCCAGCAGTTTATACGGACTAGCGGGAGCAGATACGCAGTATTTT
size: -; V: TRBV20-1; J: TRBJ2-5; D: -; CDR3: CSATQGETQYF; DNA: TGCAGTGCTACACAGGGTGAGACCCAGTACTTC
size: once; V: TRBV28; J: TRBJ2-7; D: TRBD1; CDR3: CASSFPGGADEQYF; DNA: TGTGCCAGCAGTTTCCCAGGGGGCGCGGACGAGCAGTACTTC
size: -; V: TRBV7-2; J: TRBJ2-5; D: TRBD2; CDR3: CASSLVPAGQETQYF; DNA: TGTGCCAGCAGCTTAGTTCCAGCGGGGCAAGAGACCCAGTACTTC
size: -; V: TRBV7-9; J: TRBJ2-7; D: -; CDR3: CASSLGQNSGYEQYF; DNA: TGTGCCAGCAGCTTAGGGCAGAACTCGGGCTACGAGCAGTACTTC
size: -; V: TRBV7-9; J: TRBJ2-1; D: -; CDR3: CASSHGLQRLVPYNEQFF; DNA: TGTGCCAGCAGCCACGGGCTCCAGCGACTAGTCCCTTACAATGAGCAGTTCTTC
size: once; V: TRBV3-1/TRBV3-2; J: TRBJ2-7; D: -; CDR3: CASSQGISGTYEQYF; DNA: TGTGCCAGCAGCCAAGGGATTAGCGGCACCTACGAGCAGTACTTC
size: few; V: TRBV2; J: TRBJ2-5; D: -; CDR3: CASSEGPQETQYF; DNA: TGTGCCAGCAGTGAAGGGCCCCAAGAGACCCAGTACTTC
size: -; V: TRBV2; J: TRBJ1-2; D: -; CDR3: CASSEALGTHLTSAGYTF; DNA: TGTGCCAGCAGTGAAGCGCTGGGGACACACCTTACCTCGGCTGGCTACACCTTC
size: -; V: TRBV6-5; J: TRBJ1-3; D: -; CDR3: CASNNRAPGNTIYF; DNA: TGTGCCAGCAATAACAGGGCTCCTGGAAACACCATATATTTT
size: -; V: TRBV28; J: TRBJ1-3; D: -; CDR3: CASSSGGQGNTIYF; DNA: TGTGCCAGCAGTTCCGGGGGGCAGGGAAACACCATATATTTT
size: -; V: TRBV7-2; J: TRBJ2-7; D: -; CDR3: CASSLVGGSHEQYF; DNA: TGTGCCAGCAGCTTAGTTGGAGGGAGCCACGAGCAGTACTTC
size: -; V: TRBV27; J: TRBJ1-1; D: -; CDR3: CASSLIYQNTEAFF; DNA: TGTGCCAGCAGTTTAATCTATCAGAACACTGAAGCTTTCTTT
size: -; V: TRBV6-6; J: TRBJ2-7; D: TRBD2; CDR3: CASSPRLAGGENYEQYF; DNA: TGTGCCAGCAGTCCCCGACTAGCGGGAGGGGAAAACTACGAGCAGTACTTC
size: -; V: TRBV5-1; J: TRBJ2-7; D: TRBD2; CDR3: CASSPSSGRTYEQYF; DNA: TGCGCCAGCAGCCCCTCTAGCGGGAGGACCTACGAGCAGTACTTC
size: -; V: TRBV2; J: TRBJ1-4; D: -; CDR3: CASSGAKNEKLFF; DNA: TGTGCCAGCAGTGGGGCAAAGAATGAAAAACTGTTTTTT
size: -; V: TRBV7-6; J: TRBJ2-3; D: TRBD2; CDR3: CASSLVGTSGTSTDTQYF; DNA: TGTGCCAGCAGCTTAGTCGGGACTAGCGGGACTTCCACAGATACGCAGTATTTT
size: -; V: TRBV7-2; J: TRBJ2-1; D: TRBD2; CDR3: CASRGLAGLSYNEQFF; DNA: TGTGCCAGCAGGGGACTAGCGGGCCTCTCCTACAATGAGCAGTTCTTC
size: -; V: TRBV15; J: TRBJ1-2; D: -; CDR3: CATSPMGGGWYGYTF; DNA: TGTGCCACCAGCCCCATGGGGGGGGGCTGGTATGGCTACACCTTC
size: once; V: TRBV14; J: TRBJ1-1; D: -; CDR3: CASSQDRLGIEAFF; DNA: TGTGCCAGCAGCCAAGATAGGCTCGGGATTGAAGCTTTCTTT
size: -; V: TRBV7-6; J: TRBJ2-7; D: -; CDR3: CASSSGQKYEQYF; DNA: TGTGCCAGCAGCTCCGGACAGAAGTACGAGCAGTACTTC
size: -; V: TRBV19; J: TRBJ1-3; D: -; CDR3: CASRGGRASGNTIYF; DNA: TGTGCCAGTAGGGGAGGGAGAGCCTCTGGAAACACCATATATTTT
size: -; V: TRBV19; J: TRBJ2-1; D: -; CDR3: CASSLTRDEQFF; DNA: TGTGCCAGTAGTCTTACTAGAGATGAGCAGTTCTTC
size: once; V: TRBV29-1; J: TRBJ1-2; D: TRBD1; CDR3: CSVEATGVNYGYTF; DNA: TGCAGCGTTGAAGCCACAGGGGTTAACTATGGCTACACCTTC
size: -; V: TRBV9; J: TRBJ1-6; D: TRBD1; CDR3: CASSLAGTGDQPLHF; DNA: TGTGCCAGCAGCTTGGCCGGGACAGGGGACCAGCCCCTCCACTTT
size: -; V: TRBV7-2; J: TRBJ1-1; D: -; CDR3: CASSSQGAFF; DNA: TGTGCCAGCAGCTCACAGGGAGCTTTCTTT